The T cell receptor beta chain under discussion was sequenced for a study of T cells in Graves' hyperthyroidism and ophthalmopathy. This clonotype came up a few times. The antigen is not known. Points from the study as a whole: Blood also contained most expanded thyroid clonotypes above 0.001. The model's output predicted ophthalmopathy at a median of 6.5 months prior to onset.

Stable Graves' hyperthyroidism denoted no ophthalmopathy progression over 18 months. PBMCs were collected from an approximately 9.5 ml volume of fresh peripheral blood. The CDR3 regions of TCR beta were amplified from RNA transcripts. When the TCR CDR3 underwent first-round RT-PCR, the HTBI primer set was used. One entry per CDR3 protein, called by TCRdb with MiXCR from the multiplex PCR reads. The sample records just under 750,000 distinct CDR3 sequences, just over 35% being singletons. CDR3 length equals 17 residues. Trimming cost V 6 bases and J 0 bases; bases outside gene matches: 8. CDR1 MNHNS and CDR2 SASEGT come from the germline V gene.

Sample: blood. The V gene is TRBV6-1, the J gene TRBJ1-6; TRBD1 matches 7 bases. The clonotype was recovered from a woman in her 40s with Graves' hyperthyroidism. The CDR3 sequence: CASSRETGSSYNSPLHF. For the CDR3, the DNA is TGTGCCAGCAGCCGAGAGACAGGGAGCTCCTATAATTCACCCCTCCACTTT.